The 9 T cell receptor beta chains listed next were all sequenced from one sample in a study of Graves' ophthalmopathy and Graves' hyperthyroidism. Amplification from RNA transcripts yielded the TCR beta CDR3 regions. The workflow started with a first-round RT-PCR run with HTBI primers and then moved on to a second-round multiplex PCR. TCRdb re-analysed the multiplex PCR reads in MiXCR, keeping a single row per CDR3 protein. The data show 350,000 to 400,000 distinct CDR3 sequences, 15% seen once. The sequencing sample was made of peripheral blood. All receptors come from a woman younger than 30 with stable Graves' hyperthyroidism.

Points on this clonotype: Possible read error: a much larger clone is one base away. The chain carries TRBV12-3 or TRBV12-4 and TRBJ1-5; the D gene is possibly TRBD1 (5 bases). The CDR3 has 15 amino acids. Here the CDR3 DNA reads TGTGCCAGCAGTTTAAGGTCAGGGACCGATCAGCCCCGGCATTTT. It specifies CASSLRSGTDQPRHF.

This clonotype showed up many times. The chain recombines TRBV6-4 with TRBJ2-7; TRBD1 or TRBD2 may be the D gene (5 bases each). Germline V gives CDR1 MRHNA, CDR2 SNTAGT. The V and J ends lost 4 bases and 1 base respectively, with 17 bases between them. The CDR3 consists of 16 residues. The CDR3 protein is CASSARQRTPSYEQYF. The DNA of the CDR3 is TGTGCCAGCAGTGCTCGACAGCGGACCCCTTCCTACGAGCAGTACTTC.

The chain recombines TRBV5-1 with TRBJ1-5; 8 bases are a match to TRBD1. Trimming cost V 4 bases and J 2 bases; bases outside gene matches: 5. Germline lookup yields CDR1 SGHRS and CDR2 YFSETQ. CDR3 length equals 15 residues. DNA of the CDR3: TGCGCCAGCAGCACGGGACAGGATGGCAATCAGCCCCAGCATTTT. This sequence encodes CASSTGQDGNQPQHF.

This clonotype was counted many times. The chain couples TRBV11-3 to TRBJ1-1; tentatively, D is TRBD1 (6 bases). The V end was cut by 5 bases, the J end by 6 bases, with 16 bases between. CDR3 length: 14 amino acids. Germline V gene sequence: CDR1 SGHNT, CDR2 YENEEA. The CDR3 region has the DNA TGTGCCAGCAGCCCGGGACAAAGCTCTCCTGAAGCTTTCTTT. Translation gives CASSPGQSSPEAFF.

The chain couples TRBV6-1 to TRBJ2-5; D is possibly TRBD1 (6 bases). The CDR3 totals 14 residues. Trimming left V 6 bases short and J 4 bases short, with 15 bases between. The V gene's germline CDR1 is MNHNS and CDR2 SASEGT. The CDR3 coding sequence is TGTGCCAGCAGCGAGGACAGATTTTTAGAGACCCAGTACTTC. This encodes CASSEDRFLETQYF.

This clonotype turned up a few times. The chain combines TRBV19 with TRBJ2-7, with 10 nucleotides matching TRBD2. Germline CDR1 LNHDA, CDR2 SQIVND (reference sequence). Germline trimming cut 1 base from V and 3 bases from J; bases unmatched to any gene: 6. This CDR3 contains 16 residues. In nucleotides, the CDR3 is TGTGCCAGTAGTATAGGGCCTAGCGGGGGCCGCTACGAGCAGTACTTC. Amino acids: CASSIGPSGGRYEQYF. The complete variable domain, with remaining parts taken from reference TRBV19 and TRBJ2-7, reads DGGITQSPKYLFRKEGQNVTLSCEQNLNHDAMYWYRQDPGQGLRLIYYSQIVNDFQKGDIAEGYSVSREKKESFPLTVTSAQKNPTAFYLCASSIGPSGGRYEQYFGPGTRLTVT.

In this sample, this clonotype turned up many times. The rearrangement uses TRBV6-1 and TRBJ2-7; TRBD1 matches 12 bases. Germline CDR1 reads MNHNS; CDR2 reads SASEGT. Unmatched junction bases numbered 10, after V lost 6 bases and J lost 7 bases. The length of the CDR3 is 15 residues. Here the CDR3 DNA reads TGTGCCAGCAGCGGATGGGACAGGGGGCCGAGAGAGCAGTACTTC. It codes for CASSGWDRGPREQYF.

This clonotype was recorded at least ten times. V gene TRBV12-5 combines with J gene TRBJ1-5, with D uncertain. The V gene's germline CDR1 is LGHNT and CDR2 FRNRAP. The CDR3 runs to 15 residues. Trimming removed 0 bases from V and 2 bases from J, with 8 bases in between. The CDR3 DNA reads as TGTGCTAGTGGTTTGGTACTGAGAGGCAATCAGCCCCAGCATTTT. As protein: CASGLVLRGNQPQHF.

This clonotype was seen a handful of times. The J gene is TRBJ1-2, the V gene TRBV12-5, with D hard to call. The CDR3 extends over 15 amino acids. CDR1 LGHNT and CDR2 FRNRAP come from the germline V gene. Trimming left V 1 base short and J 0 bases short, with 9 bases between. The CDR3 DNA reads as TGTGCTAGTGGTTTGGGACATATAGCTAACTATGGCTACACCTTC. This encodes CASGLGHIANYGYTF.